This T cell receptor (beta chain) was captured in a study of T cell changes during pregnancy in multiple sclerosis. Using immunoSEQ multiplex PCR, the repertoire was profiled, and TCRdb retains in-frame clones only, with some absent. This sample has about 79,000 clones; under 95% occur once, and the top ten carry approximately 0.43%. This clone was observed a handful of times. Trimming took 1 base from V and 3 from J, leaving 8 bases between them. From germline, CDR1 is LGHNT and CDR2 FRNRAP. There are 14 residues in the CDR3. The receptor was derived from a female donor with multiple sclerosis, enrolled in a pregnancy study. The chain uses TRBV12-5 and TRBJ2-3; weak D call: TRBD1 (6 bases). The source material was CD4+ T cells from peripheral blood mononuclear cells, sampled in the second trimester of pregnancy. The CDR3 loop reads CASGLDRVTDTQYF. The CDR3 DNA reads TGTGCTAGTGGTTTGGACAGGGTGACAGATACGCAGTATTTT.